The rows below give T cell receptor beta chains drawn from one sample of a study of identical twins. TCRdb passed the 5' RACE reads through MiXCR, listing each CDR3 protein once. The sample has around 960,000 distinct CDR3 sequences; roughly an eighth are singletons. Separately, the same data were catalogued under a study of yellow fever vaccine responses in identical twins.

The sample consisted of PBMCs. All receptors come from a woman younger than 35 in good health. Both conserved end residues are part of each CDR3.

j_call	v_call	cdr3_aa
TRBJ2-1	TRBV5-1	CASSLAGQGNEQFF
TRBJ2-7	TRBV6-2/TRBV6-3	CASSPPRALQLTTRPYEQYF
TRBJ1-5	TRBV4-1	CASSQDARGVGNQPQHF
TRBJ1-5	TRBV7-8	CASSTQGFGSNQPQHF
TRBJ1-1	TRBV10-3	CAISESKIAAEAFF
TRBJ1-1	TRBV12-3/TRBV12-4	CASSLGGRGAEAFF
TRBJ2-1	TRBV20-1	CSARDWGLAGAQFF
TRBJ2-2	TRBV27	CASSYSRTGLIAGELFF
TRBJ1-1	TRBV11-2	CASSLGGPRRTEAFF
TRBJ1-1	TRBV15	CATGPGQGFLDTEAFF
TRBJ1-1	TRBV5-1	CASSTRVNTEAFF
TRBJ2-1	TRBV29-1	CSVVPSGRNNEQFF
TRBJ2-2	TRBV3-1	CASSQAGGKNTGELFF
TRBJ1-3	TRBV29-1	CSVDESLSGNTIYF
TRBJ2-6	TRBV24-1	CATSPQGPTGANVLTF
TRBJ2-7	TRBV29-1	CSVVGVGQDLYEQYF
TRBJ2-2	TRBV2	CASSERFRLLRDRGTGELFF
TRBJ2-2	TRBV5-1	CASSLRTTSNTGELFF
TRBJ1-2	TRBV4-1	CASSQEDRGYYGYTF
TRBJ2-6	TRBV27	CASSLFAGTSSGANVLTF
TRBJ2-7	TRBV20-1	CSAGGLAGAGGEQYF
TRBJ2-2	TRBV7-3	CASSSIGAGELFF
TRBJ2-5	TRBV13	CASSRSGTQYF
TRBJ2-5	TRBV25-1	CASGVVWETQYF
TRBJ2-7	TRBV12-3/TRBV12-4	CASSLSHSSYEQYF
TRBJ1-5	TRBV6-5	CASSYFIGGTDNQPQHF
TRBJ2-3	TRBV5-1	CASSSGDRGGTDTQYF
TRBJ2-3	TRBV7-6	CASSRTRRTSGRPTSTDTQYF
TRBJ2-7	TRBV7-6	CASSFGHLSSYEQYF
TRBJ2-1	TRBV5-1	CASRPGTSLAYNEQFF
TRBJ2-3	TRBV15	CATEGEEDTQYF
TRBJ1-5	TRBV5-5	CASSLLGQGGNQPQHF
TRBJ2-1	TRBV5-1	CASSLEGDRGYGNEQFF
TRBJ1-6	TRBV4-1	CASSQIGGPLHF
TRBJ2-1	TRBV20-1	CSAPPGLVSYNEQFF
TRBJ1-1	TRBV4-2	CASSQVFQSDRRNTEAFF
TRBJ2-1	TRBV29-1	CSVDRTGWSNEQFF
TRBJ2-3	TRBV5-1	CASSQGGVPTDTQYF
TRBJ2-2	TRBV12-3/TRBV12-4	CASSLLTGRTGELFF
TRBJ1-6	TRBV20-1	CSVKDRDHSPLHF
TRBJ2-5	TRBV6-2/TRBV6-3	CASSYEGLQETQYF
TRBJ1-6	TRBV5-1	CASSKWTGATSYNSPLHF
TRBJ2-1	TRBV7-8	CASRPWGTDNEQFF
TRBJ2-1	TRBV20-1	CSAQSSGGWYNEQFF
TRBJ1-2	TRBV28	CASTIQGIYGYTF
TRBJ2-6	TRBV12-3/TRBV12-4	CASRARTGRPGANVLTF
TRBJ2-6	TRBV25-1	CASSGSDKGRGTGANVLTF
TRBJ2-2	TRBV28	CASSLQGPTTGELFF
TRBJ1-1	TRBV7-9	CASRGGQTANTEAFF
TRBJ2-7	TRBV20-1	CSAQPWSGVSYEQYF
TRBJ2-1	TRBV3-1	CASSQQSSPSRVSYNEQFF
TRBJ2-2	TRBV5-1	CASSLGSGEMTGELFF
TRBJ2-7	TRBV6-2/TRBV6-3	CATLRRGSHEQYF
TRBJ2-3	TRBV9	CASSPRTSGSDTQYF
TRBJ2-3	TRBV10-3	CAIRERGDTDTQYF
TRBJ2-7	TRBV10-3	CAIMAGPSSYEQYF
TRBJ1-5	TRBV6-1	CASLTGYSNQPQHF
TRBJ2-1	TRBV19	CASSILSTSQDEQFF
TRBJ2-4	TRBV15	CATSPWGGSAKGENIQYF
TRBJ1-1	TRBV7-3	CASSPGLQAEAFF